Given below is one TCR beta chain in context. This clone was counted a single time. Its binding antigen is unknown. The record has no base qualities; no much larger clone is one base away. Each collaborating institution followed its own protocols to collect whole blood in K2EDTA tubes. For TCRbeta analysis, collaborators shipped samples in one of three forms: frozen whole blood, isolated PBMCs, or DNA extracted from either of those sample types. The data were obtained in a study of blood T cell repertoires in COVID-19 (dated by TCRdb to 2019 to 2021). General notes on the study: Collaborator samples came from the United States, Italy and Spain and covered acute and convalescent phases of COVID-19. The material from the prospective study consisted of cDNA or gDNA derived from T cells, B-cell-depleted T cells, or PBMCs. The dataset comprised deeply sampled blood TCRbeta repertoires from subjects exposed to, actively infected with, or recovered from COVID-19. The repertoires were released in a freely available public database meant as a resource for research on the immune response to SARS-CoV-2. Samples came from the ongoing ImmuneRACE study (first 160 participants) plus 1,254 subjects from 6 global collaborators. Sample metadata almost always included a de-identified subject ID, COVID-19 status, age in years and sex. Where HLA class I and class II types were available, the types were taken from metadata supplied by the sample provider, not from assay-based typing. On the study overall, not on this receptor specifically: The quantity of clinical and demographic metadata differed by source and by participant and was supplied without curation.

Including the terminal cysteine and phenylalanine, the CDR3 comprises 16 residues. Only the CDR3 region is kept as DNA, spanning 48 bases read in frame from base 1. The junction carries 11 bases between V and J, which are trimmed by 0 bases and 3 bases respectively. Sequences KGHDR (CDR1) and SFDVKD (CDR2) are obtained from the germline V gene. The immunoSEQ Assay, a bias-controlled multiplex PCR, was used to amplify TCRbeta CDR3 regions from genomic DNA. The original pipeline was this. The number of nucleated cells in each sample was estimated from the amplification of reference gene primers within the assay. To quantify the absolute abundance of each unique TCRbeta CDR3 rearrangement, sequence reads were collapsed and filtered. For each sample, productive Simpson clonality was calculated as the square root of Simpson's diversity index over productive rearrangements. TCRdb took over this immuneACCESS table, retaining in-frame rearrangements with V and J assigned. Such tables are incomplete; in checked studies, under half of the missing clones stem from an unresolved V gene, and the remainder is unexplained. The V and J calls and clone size come from that table; D and trimming were worked out from the DNA. The sample table contains 300,000 or so clones; only one count was recorded for around 88% of them. In total, the top ten clones hold 1.5% to 2% of the sample.

This receptor was obtained from a woman aged 45-65 years with acute or convalescent COVID-19. The sequencing input was peripheral blood. The rearrangement joined TRBV24-1 to TRBJ2-1; the best D guess is TRBD2, with 5 bases matching. The nucleotides read TGTGCCACCAGTGATTTGGCGAGCGGACTCTACAATGAGCAGTTCTTC. The translation is CATSDLASGLYNEQFF.